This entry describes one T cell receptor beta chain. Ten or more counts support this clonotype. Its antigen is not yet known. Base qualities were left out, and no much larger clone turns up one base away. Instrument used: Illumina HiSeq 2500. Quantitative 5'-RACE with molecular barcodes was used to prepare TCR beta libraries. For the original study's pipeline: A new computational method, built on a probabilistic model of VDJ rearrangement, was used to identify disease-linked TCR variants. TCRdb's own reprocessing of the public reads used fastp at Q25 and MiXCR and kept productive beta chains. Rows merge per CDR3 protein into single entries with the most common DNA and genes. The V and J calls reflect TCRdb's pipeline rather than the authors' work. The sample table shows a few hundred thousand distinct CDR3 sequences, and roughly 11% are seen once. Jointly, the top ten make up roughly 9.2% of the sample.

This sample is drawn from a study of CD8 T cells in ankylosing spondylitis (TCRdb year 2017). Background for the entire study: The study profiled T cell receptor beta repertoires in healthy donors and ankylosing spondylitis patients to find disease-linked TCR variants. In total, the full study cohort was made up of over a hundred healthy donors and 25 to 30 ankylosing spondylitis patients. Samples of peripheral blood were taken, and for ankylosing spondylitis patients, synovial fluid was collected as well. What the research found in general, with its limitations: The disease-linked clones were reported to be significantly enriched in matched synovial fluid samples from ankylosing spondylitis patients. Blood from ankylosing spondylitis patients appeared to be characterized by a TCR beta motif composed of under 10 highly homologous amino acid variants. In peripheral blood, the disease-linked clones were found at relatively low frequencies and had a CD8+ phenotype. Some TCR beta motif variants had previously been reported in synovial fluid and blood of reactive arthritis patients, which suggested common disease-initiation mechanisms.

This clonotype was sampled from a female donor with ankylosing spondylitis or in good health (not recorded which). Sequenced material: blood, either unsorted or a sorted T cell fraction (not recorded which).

The CDR3 has the sequence CASSFGGGASTDTQYF. The bases read TGTGCCAGCAGCTTCGGCGGGGGTGCTAGCACAGATACGCAGTATTTT. The rearranged segments are TRBV5-6 and TRBJ2-3; TRBD2 agrees with 7 junctional bases. Germline trimming: 2 bases from V, 0 bases from J; junction bases outside gene matches: 6. Via the germline V gene, CDR1 is SGHDT and CDR2 YYEEEE. The CDR3 spans 16 residues, from the cysteine through the phenylalanine. Left in the record is the CDR3 DNA by itself, 48 bases read in frame from the first base.